One and the same sample provided the 2 T cell receptor beta chains below, sequenced in a study of T cell responses to AZD1222 COVID-19 vaccine. Produced via immunoSEQ multiplex PCR; TCRdb's table is partial and in-frame only. The table lists some 150,000 clones, more than 70% of them singletons, with around 2.1% in the top ten. The sample consisted of peripheral blood, taken on day 0 of AZD1222 vaccination. These receptors originate from an adult in good health.

In its sample, this clone was seen a few times. The sample has other DNA sequences that encode this CDR3 too. This chain connects TRBV6-5 to TRBJ1-1, with D maybe TRBD1 (5 bases). Germline CDR1 is MNHEY and CDR2 is SVGAGI. V was clipped by 0 bases and J by 1 base, with 6 bases between them. This CDR3 has 14 amino acids. The CDR3 reads CASSYSQGNTEAFF. DNA for the CDR3: TGTGCCAGCAGTTACTCGCAGGGGAACACTGAAGCTTTCTTT.

The chain links TRBV2 to TRBJ1-5; 8 bases line up with TRBD1. The CDR3 runs 16 residues. CDR1 and CDR2 from the germline V gene are SNHLY and FYNNEI. V was clipped by 3 bases and J by 6 bases; unmatched bases: 10. The CDR3 region has the DNA TGTGCCAGCAGTGACCTCGGACAGGGTGGGAGTCAGCCCCAGCATTTT. This translates into CASSDLGQGGSQPQHF.